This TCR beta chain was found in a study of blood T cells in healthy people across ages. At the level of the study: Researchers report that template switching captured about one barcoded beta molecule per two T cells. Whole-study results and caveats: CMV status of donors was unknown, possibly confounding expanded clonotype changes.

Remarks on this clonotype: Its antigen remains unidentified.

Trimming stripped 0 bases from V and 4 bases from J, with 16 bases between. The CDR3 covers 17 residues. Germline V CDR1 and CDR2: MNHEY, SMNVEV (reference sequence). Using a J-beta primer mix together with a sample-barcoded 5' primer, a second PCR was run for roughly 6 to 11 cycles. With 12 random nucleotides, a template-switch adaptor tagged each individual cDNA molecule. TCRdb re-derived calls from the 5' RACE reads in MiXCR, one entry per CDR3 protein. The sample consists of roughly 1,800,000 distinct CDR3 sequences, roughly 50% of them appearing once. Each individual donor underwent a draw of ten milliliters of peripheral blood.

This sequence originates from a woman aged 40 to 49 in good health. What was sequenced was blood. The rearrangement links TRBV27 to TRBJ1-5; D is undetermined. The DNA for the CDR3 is TGTGCCAGCAGTTTATCCGTCTCGGACGGTTCAAATCAGCCCCAGCATTTT. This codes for CASSLSVSDGSNQPQHF.